The 5 T cell receptor beta chains below come from one sample, sequenced in a study of patients and donors after allogeneic stem cell transplantation. A single record per CDR3 protein comes from TCRdb applying MiXCR to the RT-PCR reads. This sample yields 390,000 or so distinct CDR3 sequences, of which under 20% are seen a single time; about 7% belongs to the top ten. The sequencing sample was made of blood, either unsorted or a sorted T cell fraction (not recorded which). These TCRs come from a human donor who was either an allogeneic HSCT recipient or a stem cell or donor lymphocyte infusion donor (not recorded which). It is not recorded whose cells these are; they may come from a transplant donor.

V and J are TRBV5-1 and TRBJ1-1; D may be TRBD1 (5 bases). The length of the CDR3 is 14 residues. Trimming removed 7 bases from V and 5 bases from J, with 18 bases in between. CDR1 is SGHRS and CDR2 is YFSETQ in the germline V gene. The CDR3 DNA reads TGCGCCAGCTTGGGTGAGGGGAAGACAACTGAAGCTTTCTTT. Its translation: CASLGEGKTTEAFF.

The rearrangement links TRBV20-1 to TRBJ1-2, with D tentatively TRBD1 (6 bases). Between the trimmed V and J ends, which lost 6 bases and 7 bases, there was a span of 18 bases. Germline lookup yields CDR1 DFQATT and CDR2 SNEGSKA (reference sequence). The CDR3 covers 13 residues. The CDR3 nucleotides are TGCAGTGCAGGAGGAGGGGGGGCGATTGGCTACACCTTC. It translates to CSAGGGGAIGYTF.

The chain carries TRBV30 and TRBJ2-7; D is undetermined. Germline V gene sequence: CDR1 GTSNPN, CDR2 SVGIG (reference sequence). The CDR3 is 12 residues long. The V gene lost 3 bases and the J gene lost 0 bases, with 6 bases spanning the gap. The CDR3 reads CAWRDSSYEQYF. The CDR3 nucleotides are TGTGCCTGGAGAGACTCCTCCTACGAGCAGTACTTC.

This clonotype was found a few times. The V and J genes are TRBV7-9 and TRBJ2-7; 7 nucleotides match TRBD1. The CDR3 is made up of 15 amino acids. Germline assignment: CDR1 SEHNR and CDR2 FQNEAQ (reference sequence). V shed 5 bases, J shed 2 bases, and the junction held 9 bases outside the gene matches. CDR3 loop: CASSHPRTGTYEQYF. For the CDR3, the DNA is TGTGCCAGCAGCCATCCGAGGACAGGCACCTACGAGCAGTACTTC.

The rearrangement joins TRBV15 to TRBJ1-2; D gene uncertain. The germline gives CDR1 LNHNV, CDR2 YYDKDF (reference sequence). This CDR3 region has 13 residues. V was cut by 0 bases and J by 3 bases, with 5 bases left in between. This CDR3 is CATSRDQYYGYTF. The CDR3 DNA reads as TGTGCCACCAGCAGAGACCAGTACTATGGCTACACCTTC.